This TCR beta chain emerged from a study of OX40 agonist ivuxolimab in advanced cancers. Turning to the study itself: Patients were given ivuxolimab, an antibody that agonizes OX40 (CD134).

Patients with a history of autoimmune disease or on systemic immunosuppression were excluded. Details on this clone: Its antigen is still unknown.

Profiled with immunoSEQ multiplex PCR; TCRdb holds only in-frame clones, not every one. The sample yields around 25,000 clones, over 80% seen once. Study conclusions and caveats: There were, on average, more expanded clones in CD8+ T cells than in CD4+.

The CDR3 loop spans 15 amino acids. V gave up 1 base and J gave up 2 bases, with 11 bases separating them. Germline CDR1 and CDR2: LGHNT and FRNRAP. This rearrangement joins TRBV12-5 to TRBJ1-1; D not certain. The receptor was isolated from an adult with an advanced solid tumor such as melanoma, head and neck, liver or kidney cancer. The material was CD4+ or CD8+ T cells sorted from blood, obtained in a trial of the OX40 agonist ivuxolimab. CDR3 in DNA: TGTGCTAGTGGTTTGGGGACGGGAGAAAACACTGAAGCTTTCTTT. This encodes CASGLGTGENTEAFF.